This entry concerns a single TCR beta chain. The antigen is unknown. This sample is drawn from a study of Ad26.COV2.S vaccination and SARS-CoV-2 variants. CDR1 is KGHSH and CDR2 is LQKENI in the germline V gene. V lost 2 bases and J lost 4; bases outside the gene matches: 6. This CDR3 spans 16 amino acids. Sequencing used immunoSEQ multiplex PCR; TCRdb keeps in-frame clones, though not all of them. The data contain 350,000 to 500,000 clones, roughly nine tenths of them singletons. Broader study findings: The TCR breadth and depth analyses may have produced an underestimate of total T cell responses.

Treatment meaning: some 20 received Ad26.COV2.S at low or high dose, single or two shots; about 5 received placebo; per-sample allocation not given. Day 63 after the first injection of vaccine or placebo was the sampling time. The sample came from a Boston adult aged 18-55 years. Expressing Wuhan-strain SARS-CoV-2 spike, an Ad26 vector served as the vaccine. The clonotype comes from a person between 18 and 65 years old who received the Ad26.COV2.S COVID-19 vaccine or a placebo. This chain links TRBV18 with TRBJ1-3, with 9 bases aligning to TRBD1. The material was peripheral blood, obtained in a trial of Ad26.COV2.S vaccine versus placebo. The CDR3 region is CASSPSRGTGGNTIYF. CDR3 DNA sequence: TGTGCCAGCTCACCATCGCGAGGGACAGGGGGAAACACCATATATTTT.